A selection of T cell receptor beta chains follows, all from one sample in a study of T-cell memory formation after mild COVID-19. TCRdb independently ran MiXCR on the 5' RACE reads; one entry per CDR3 protein. The data show just over 400,000 distinct CDR3 sequences, 20% to 25% seen once. The sample was PBMCs or a T cell subset sorted from them (not recorded which). The receptors were sampled from an adult woman who had mild COVID-19 (a few samples of this study predate the infection). Cell type and time point are not known. Each CDR3 is given without its conserved first and last residue. A D gene is named only where the DNA matches it firmly.

J gene: TRBJ1-1
V gene: TRBV4-1
D gene: .
CDR3 protein: ASSQGPTGEAF

J gene: TRBJ2-3
V gene: TRBV20-1
D gene: .
CDR3 protein: SARVLAADTQY

J gene: TRBJ1-2
V gene: TRBV29-1
D gene: TRBD1
CDR3 protein: SVASGTGYTYGYT

J gene: TRBJ2-5
V gene: TRBV7-2
D gene: TRBD2
CDR3 protein: ASSLTVIAGGYQETQY

J gene: TRBJ2-3
V gene: TRBV6-5
D gene: TRBD2
CDR3 protein: ASSYSGRSTDTQY

J gene: TRBJ2-3
V gene: TRBV5-1
D gene: TRBD2
CDR3 protein: ASSPTGGATDTQY

J gene: TRBJ2-1
V gene: TRBV3-1
D gene: .
CDR3 protein: ASSSRDKQF

J gene: TRBJ1-2
V gene: TRBV24-1
D gene: TRBD1
CDR3 protein: ATSENQGANGYT

J gene: TRBJ2-5
V gene: TRBV9
D gene: TRBD2
CDR3 protein: ASSILSGAQETQY

J gene: TRBJ1-1
V gene: TRBV6-5
D gene: .
CDR3 protein: ASSYYKNTEAF

J gene: TRBJ1-5
V gene: TRBV7-2
D gene: .
CDR3 protein: ASAGYNQPQH

J gene: TRBJ2-3
V gene: TRBV14
D gene: TRBD2
CDR3 protein: ASSQRLLAGGTDTQY

J gene: TRBJ1-5
V gene: TRBV7-2
D gene: .
CDR3 protein: ASSPFNQPQH

J gene: TRBJ2-1
V gene: TRBV15
D gene: .
CDR3 protein: ATSFWGVTYNEQF

J gene: TRBJ2-7
V gene: TRBV30
D gene: TRBD1
CDR3 protein: AWSVQGALHEQY

J gene: TRBJ2-3
V gene: TRBV5-1
D gene: .
CDR3 protein: ASSLGPGPDTQY

J gene: TRBJ2-7
V gene: TRBV25-1
D gene: .
CDR3 protein: ASSGKEGTLYEQY

J gene: TRBJ2-2
V gene: TRBV11-1
D gene: .
CDR3 protein: ASSLSQLAGELF

J gene: TRBJ1-1
V gene: TRBV25-1
D gene: TRBD1
CDR3 protein: ATTDRGTEAF

J gene: TRBJ2-7
V gene: TRBV3-1
D gene: .
CDR3 protein: ASSQDLCRGAYEQY

J gene: TRBJ1-1
V gene: TRBV5-1
D gene: .
CDR3 protein: ASSLGALGTEAF

J gene: TRBJ1-6
V gene: TRBV6-5
D gene: .
CDR3 protein: ASRLENSPLH

J gene: TRBJ2-3
V gene: TRBV14
D gene: TRBD2
CDR3 protein: ASSQEGKGRADTQY

J gene: TRBJ1-5
V gene: TRBV24-1
D gene: TRBD1
CDR3 protein: ATSDAGDSGRNQPQH

J gene: TRBJ2-4
V gene: TRBV27
D gene: TRBD2
CDR3 protein: ASSQAGSAKNIQY

J gene: TRBJ2-5
V gene: TRBV29-1
D gene: TRBD1
CDR3 protein: SVTGVKETQY

J gene: TRBJ2-7
V gene: TRBV12-3/TRBV12-4
D gene: .
CDR3 protein: ASSRDSPLLYEQY